This T cell receptor beta chain appears in the sequencing data of a study of blood T cell repertoires in COVID-19. Looking at the study overall: Donors in the United States, Italy and Spain gave samples during acute or convalescent COVID-19. PBMCs, B-cell-depleted T cells, or T cells provided the cDNA or gDNA that made up the material.

The CDR3 totals 13 residues. Germline CDR1 and CDR2: SGHTA and FQGTGA. V was shortened by 5 bases and J by 7 bases, with 12 bases between the two germline ends. In the authors' methods: Cell counts per sample came from amplifying reference gene primers. The protocol was immunoSEQ multiplex PCR, while the TCRdb copy is restricted to in-frame clones and leaves out a portion. That table is the source of V, J and clone size, and D and trimming were worked out from the DNA. The table records some 48,000 clones, approximately 80% of them present only once. Source material: peripheral blood. This TCR derives from a human donor in a cohort sampled during active COVID-19. The chain combines TRBV7-3 with TRBJ2-1; D might be TRBD1 (5 bases). Here the CDR3 reads CASSLRVGNEQFF. The CDR3 DNA is TGTGCCAGCAGCCTCAGGGTTGGGAATGAGCAGTTCTTC.